This TCR beta chain was sequenced for a study of early T cells in non-severe SARS-CoV-2 infection. Whole-study results and caveats: The matching step, a VDJdb search, favored anti-spike CD8 responses and missed private and CD4 specificities.

This clonotype was seen more than once but under ten times. Its cognate antigen is unknown. Between the trimmed V and J ends, which lost 4 bases and 0 bases, there was a span of 9 bases. CDR3 size: 14 residues. The germline V gene has CDR1 SQVTM and CDR2 ANQGSEA. TCRdb re-called the 5' RACE reads through MiXCR, storing one row per CDR3 protein. This sample has approximately 99,000 distinct CDR3 sequences, with about 12% found just once. The sequence was obtained from an adult who was a healthcare worker with PCR-confirmed SARS-CoV-2 infection or an uninfected control (not recorded which). Sequencing input: whole blood. The gene calls are TRBV29-1 and TRBJ2-2; D uncertain. The chain's CDR3 is CSVVERSNTGELFF. The CDR3 DNA reads as TGCAGCGTTGTGGAACGGTCGAACACCGGGGAGCTGTTTTTT.